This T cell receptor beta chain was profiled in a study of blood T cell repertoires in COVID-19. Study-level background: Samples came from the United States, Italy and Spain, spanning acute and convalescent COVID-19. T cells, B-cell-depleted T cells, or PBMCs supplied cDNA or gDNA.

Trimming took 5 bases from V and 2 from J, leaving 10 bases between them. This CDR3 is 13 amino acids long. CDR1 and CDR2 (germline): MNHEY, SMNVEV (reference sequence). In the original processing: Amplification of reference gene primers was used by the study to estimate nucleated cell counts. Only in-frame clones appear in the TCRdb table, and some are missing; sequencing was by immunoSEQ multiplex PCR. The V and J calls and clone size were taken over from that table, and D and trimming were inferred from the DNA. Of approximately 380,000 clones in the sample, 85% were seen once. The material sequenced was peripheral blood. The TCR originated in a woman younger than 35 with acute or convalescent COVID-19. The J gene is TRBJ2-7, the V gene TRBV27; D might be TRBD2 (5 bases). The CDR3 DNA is TGTGCCAGCAGTGCGACACTAGCCTACGAGCAGTACTTC. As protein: CASSATLAYEQYF.